The 12 T cell receptor beta chains below were found in one sample sequenced in a study of long-term antiretroviral therapy in people with HIV. An immunoSEQ assay, version v3.0, was performed at survey level. TCRdb's copy holds only in-frame clones and misses some; the assay was immunoSEQ multiplex PCR. Of about 25,000 clones listed, approximately 80% are singletons. Sequencing was performed on unsorted PBMCs, taken 4.1 to 4.5 years after starting antiretroviral therapy. These receptors came from a man aged 25 to 45 with HIV.

The J gene is TRBJ1-1, the V gene TRBV13; D possibly corresponds to TRBD1 (5 bases). Trimming cost V 3 bases and J 3 bases, with 14 bases left between them. Germline loops: CDR1 PRHDT, CDR2 FYEKMQ (reference sequence). The CDR3 runs 15 residues. The CDR3 loop is CASSFETDTYTEAFF. The CDR3 bases are TGTGCCAGCAGCTTCGAAACGGACACGTACACTGAAGCTTTCTTT.

The sample holds a few counts of this clone. The gene calls are TRBV2 and TRBJ2-1, with 8 nucleotides matching TRBD1. Germline lookup yields CDR1 SNHLY and CDR2 FYNNEI. This CDR3 has 14 residues. The junction had 8 bases not matched to a gene; V was cut back by 6 bases and J by 7 bases. CDR3 residues: CASSLDRVWNEQFF. Here the CDR3 DNA reads TGTGCCAGCAGCTTGGACAGGGTGTGGAATGAGCAGTTCTTC.

The chain has TRBV19 and TRBJ1-1, with 7 bases matching TRBD1. Germline V lookup: CDR1 LNHDA, CDR2 SQIVND (reference sequence). The CDR3 totals 14 residues. Trimming took 3 bases from V and 11 from J; bases not matched to a gene: 12. The CDR3 region is CASSIGYTTGPAFF. The CDR3 nucleotides are TGTGCCAGTAGTATCGGGTACACGACAGGGCCCGCTTTCTTT. Full variable domain (rest looked up from reference TRBV19 and TRBJ1-1): DGGITQSPKYLFRKEGQNVTLSCEQNLNHDAMYWYRQDPGQGLRLIYYSQIVNDFQKGDIAEGYSVSREKKESFPLTVTSAQKNPTAFYLCASSIGYTTGPAFFGQGTRLTVV.

The rearrangement uses TRBV29-1 and TRBJ1-3, with D perhaps TRBD1 (6 bases). CDR1 SQVTM and CDR2 ANQGSEA come from the germline V gene. This CDR3 comprises 12 residues. The CDR3 reads CSYRVSGNTIYF. Written as DNA, the CDR3 is TGCAGTTACAGGGTTTCAGGAAACACCATATATTTT. Full variable domain (remainder filled in from reference TRBV29-1 and TRBJ1-3): SAVISQKPSRDICQRGTSLTIQCQVDSQVTMMFWYRQQPGQSLTLIATANQGSEATYESGFVIDKFPISRPNLTFSTLTVSNMSPEDSSIYLCSYRVSGNTIYFGEGSWLTVV.

The chain uses TRBV2 and TRBJ1-2; D gene ambiguous. The CDR3 runs 13 residues. Germline values: CDR1 SNHLY, CDR2 FYNNEI. V was trimmed by 8 bases and J by 5 bases, leaving 15 bases between them. CDR3 bases: TGTGCCAGCCGAAACCCGGAGGTTTATGGCTACACCTTC. Its translation is CASRNPEVYGYTF.

The rearrangement uses TRBV5-1 and TRBJ2-7; D tentatively reads TRBD1 or TRBD2 (7 bases each). Germline V lookup: CDR1 SGHRS, CDR2 YFSETQ. The CDR3 extends over 15 amino acids. The V and J ends lost 0 bases and 4 bases respectively, with 14 bases between them. CDR3 in DNA: TGCGCCAGCAGCTTGGGGGACAGCGGGAAGTACGAGCAGTACTTC. Translated, it gives CASSLGDSGKYEQYF.

This chain uses TRBV5-1 with TRBJ2-3, with TRBD2 identical over 9 bases. The ends lost 0 bases at V and 2 bases at J; junction bases unmatched: 4. Looked up from germline, CDR1 is SGHRS and CDR2 is YFSETQ. CDR3 size: 16 residues. CDR3 in amino acids: CASSLGASGNTDTQYF. CDR3 sequence (DNA): TGCGCCAGCAGCTTGGGGGCTAGCGGGAACACAGATACGCAGTATTTT.

This chain links TRBV27 with TRBJ1-1, with unresolved D. Looked up from germline, CDR1 is MNHEY and CDR2 is SMNVEV (reference sequence). Trimming took 9 bases from V and 4 from J, leaving 6 bases between them. The CDR3 consists of 10 residues. The CDR3 region has the DNA TGTGCCAGGTATGGCACTGAAGCTTTCTTT. It yields the protein CARYGTEAFF.

V gene TRBV7-9 combines with J gene TRBJ1-6; D ambiguous. Germline CDR1 is SEHNR and CDR2 is FQNEAQ (reference sequence). The CDR3 length is 18 residues. Trimming stripped 1 base from V and 0 bases from J, with 13 bases between. The CDR3 nucleotides are TGTGCCAGCAGCTTAGTAGGATTTGCTAACTCCTATAATTCACCCCTCCACTTT. Translating it yields CASSLVGFANSYNSPLHF.

V is TRBV7-9 and J is TRBJ2-3; tentative D call: TRBD1 (5 bases). V lost 2 bases and J 2 bases, leaving 8 bases between the germline ends. Germline-derived CDR1 and CDR2 are SEHNR and FQNEAQ (reference sequence). The CDR3 length is 14 residues. This CDR3 reads CASSLQGITDTQYF. CDR3 nucleotide sequence: TGTGCCAGCAGCTTACAGGGTATCACAGATACGCAGTATTTT.

V is TRBV7-8 and J is TRBJ1-4; D remains unclear. The V gene's germline CDR1 is SGHVS and CDR2 FQNEAQ. V lost 3 bases to trimming and J lost 5 bases, with 10 bases between them. The CDR3 spans 14 residues. The CDR3 DNA follows: TGTGCCAGCAGCTTGGCCGAAGCGAATGAAAAACTGTTTTTT. It encodes CASSLAEANEKLFF.

V gene TRBV5-4 combines with J gene TRBJ1-4, with TRBD1 matching over 11 bases. This CDR3 is 16 amino acids long. After removal of 4 bases from V and 11 bases from J, the junction contained 13 bases not matched to a gene. Looked up from germline, CDR1 is SGHNT and CDR2 is YYREEE (reference sequence). The DNA for the CDR3 is TGTGCCAGCAGCGACCAACCGGGACAGGGGGGGCGGAAACTGTTTTTT. As protein: CASSDQPGQGGRKLFF.